This is a list of T cell receptor beta chains from one sample in a study of Tregs in tolerant kidney transplant recipients. Here immunoSEQ multiplex PCR was the method, and the copy in TCRdb shows in-frame clones only, minus some. The sample lists 240,000 or so clones, around 81% occurring once. Source material: CD4+ T cells from blood. The receptor set was obtained from a human donor in good health. CDR3s include the opening cysteine and the closing phenylalanine or tryptophan. D genes are given only for firm matches. Where a row states a size, it is once, few, many or the class of an expanded clone; other rows omit it.

V gene: TRBV12-5; D gene: NA; clone size: NA; J gene: TRBJ2-2; CDR3 length: 14; CDR3 protein: CASGRDGYTGELFF; CDR3 DNA: TGTGCTAGTGGCCGGGACGGTTACACCGGGGAGCTGTTTTTT
V gene: TRBV7-8; D gene: NA; clone size: NA; J gene: TRBJ2-7; CDR3 length: 11; CDR3 protein: CASSLEHEQYF; CDR3 DNA: TGTGCCAGCAGCTTAGAACACGAGCAGTACTTC
V gene: TRBV21-1; D gene: NA; clone size: NA; J gene: TRBJ2-3; CDR3 length: 16; CDR3 protein: CASSKAGQESTDTQYF; CDR3 DNA: TGTGCCAGCAGCAAAGCGGGACAGGAGAGCACAGATACGCAGTATTTT
V gene: TRBV2; D gene: TRBD1; clone size: NA; J gene: TRBJ1-4; CDR3 length: 13; CDR3 protein: CASRLQGAEKLFF; CDR3 DNA: TGTGCCAGCAGGCTCCAGGGGGCTGAAAAACTGTTTTTT
V gene: TRBV7-9; D gene: NA; clone size: NA; J gene: TRBJ1-3; CDR3 length: 15; CDR3 protein: CASRGRQSSGNTIYF; CDR3 DNA: TGTGCCAGCAGGGGACGGCAGAGCTCTGGAAACACCATATATTTT
V gene: TRBV5-8; D gene: NA; clone size: few; J gene: TRBJ1-1; CDR3 length: 15; CDR3 protein: CASNALTRANTEAFF; CDR3 DNA: TGTGCCAGCAACGCTTTAACACGGGCGAACACTGAAGCTTTCTTT
V gene: TRBV6-1; D gene: NA; clone size: once; J gene: TRBJ1-5; CDR3 length: 15; CDR3 protein: CASSSPGTSNQPQHF; CDR3 DNA: TGTGCCAGCAGTTCGCCCGGGACAAGCAATCAGCCCCAGCATTTT
V gene: TRBV7-3; D gene: NA; clone size: NA; J gene: TRBJ2-1; CDR3 length: 13; CDR3 protein: CASSLGTGVEQFF; CDR3 DNA: TGTGCCAGCAGCTTAGGGACGGGCGTAGAGCAGTTCTTC
V gene: TRBV10-2; D gene: NA; clone size: NA; J gene: TRBJ2-7; CDR3 length: 14; CDR3 protein: CASSEWYTSYEQYF; CDR3 DNA: TGCGCCAGCAGTGAATGGTACACGTCCTACGAGCAGTACTTC
V gene: TRBV30; D gene: TRBD1; clone size: NA; J gene: TRBJ2-1; CDR3 length: 12; CDR3 protein: CAWSRQGYEQFF; CDR3 DNA: TGTGCCTGGAGTCGACAGGGCTATGAGCAGTTCTTC
V gene: TRBV6-1; D gene: NA; clone size: few; J gene: TRBJ1-2; CDR3 length: 14; CDR3 protein: CASSVTPGGDGYTF; CDR3 DNA: TGTGCCAGCAGTGTTACCCCCGGGGGCGATGGCTACACCTTC
V gene: TRBV18; D gene: TRBD2; clone size: once; J gene: TRBJ2-1; CDR3 length: 15; CDR3 protein: CASQRLAGGYNEQFF; CDR3 DNA: TGTGCCAGCCAACGACTAGCGGGAGGGTACAATGAGCAGTTCTTC
V gene: TRBV9; D gene: NA; clone size: NA; J gene: TRBJ2-2; CDR3 length: 17; CDR3 protein: CASSVLGQRSATGELFF; CDR3 DNA: TGTGCCAGCAGCGTATTAGGCCAACGGTCAGCGACCGGGGAGCTGTTTTTT
V gene: TRBV4-1; D gene: TRBD2; clone size: NA; J gene: TRBJ2-5; CDR3 length: 16; CDR3 protein: CASSPDLAGGLETQYF; CDR3 DNA: TGCGCCAGCAGCCCGGATCTAGCGGGGGGGCTCGAGACCCAGTACTTC
V gene: TRBV28; D gene: NA; clone size: few; J gene: TRBJ1-2; CDR3 length: 14; CDR3 protein: CASATPSSIYGYTF; CDR3 DNA: TGTGCCAGCGCCACCCCTAGCAGCATCTATGGCTACACCTTC
V gene: TRBV5-1; D gene: NA; clone size: NA; J gene: TRBJ2-1; CDR3 length: 13; CDR3 protein: CASSLWRNNEQFF; CDR3 DNA: TGCGCCAGCAGCTTGTGGCGGAACAATGAGCAGTTCTTC
V gene: TRBV19; D gene: TRBD1; clone size: NA; J gene: TRBJ1-5; CDR3 length: 15; CDR3 protein: CASSPSDRGHQPQHF; CDR3 DNA: TGTGCCAGTAGTCCCTCGGACAGGGGGCATCAGCCCCAGCATTTT
V gene: TRBV29-1; D gene: NA; clone size: once; J gene: TRBJ2-1; CDR3 length: 14; CDR3 protein: CSVVRPSSYNEQFF; CDR3 DNA: TGCAGCGTTGTTAGACCAAGCTCCTACAATGAGCAGTTCTTC
V gene: TRBV15; D gene: NA; clone size: NA; J gene: TRBJ1-5; CDR3 length: 14; CDR3 protein: CATRRGGGYQPQHF; CDR3 DNA: TGTGCCACCAGGAGGGGCGGGGGATATCAGCCCCAGCATTTT
V gene: TRBV7-8; D gene: NA; clone size: NA; J gene: TRBJ1-1; CDR3 length: 16; CDR3 protein: CASSLVPRGGRPEAFF; CDR3 DNA: TGTGCCAGCAGCTTAGTCCCCAGGGGAGGAAGGCCTGAAGCTTTCTTT
V gene: TRBV9; D gene: NA; clone size: NA; J gene: TRBJ2-5; CDR3 length: 13; CDR3 protein: CASSVDNQETQYF; CDR3 DNA: TGTGCCAGCAGCGTCGACAACCAAGAGACCCAGTACTTC
V gene: TRBV7-9; D gene: NA; clone size: NA; J gene: TRBJ2-3; CDR3 length: 13; CDR3 protein: CASSLVDRDTQYF; CDR3 DNA: TGTGCCAGCAGCTTAGTAGACAGAGATACGCAGTATTTT
V gene: TRBV4-1; D gene: TRBD1; clone size: NA; J gene: TRBJ1-5; CDR3 length: 15; CDR3 protein: CASSQQGAGNQPQHF; CDR3 DNA: TGTGCCAGCAGCCAACAGGGGGCCGGCAATCAGCCCCAGCATTTT
V gene: TRBV7-2; D gene: TRBD1; clone size: NA; J gene: TRBJ1-5; CDR3 length: 14; CDR3 protein: CASSLTGVNQPQHF; CDR3 DNA: TGTGCCAGCAGCCTCACAGGGGTCAATCAGCCCCAGCATTTT
V gene: TRBV10-2; D gene: NA; clone size: NA; J gene: TRBJ2-4; CDR3 length: 16; CDR3 protein: CASSDLAPGTRSIQYF; CDR3 DNA: TGCGCCAGCAGTGATCTGGCCCCGGGGACCCGGTCTATTCAGTACTTC
V gene: TRBV4-2; D gene: NA; clone size: NA; J gene: TRBJ1-4; CDR3 length: 17; CDR3 protein: CASSQDRRQQGSEKLFF; CDR3 DNA: TGTGCCAGCAGCCAAGACCGGCGACAGCAGGGCAGTGAAAAACTGTTTTTT
V gene: TRBV5-1; D gene: TRBD1; clone size: NA; J gene: TRBJ1-6; CDR3 length: 16; CDR3 protein: CASSLPPTGGNSPLHF; CDR3 DNA: TGCGCCAGCAGCTTACCCCCGACAGGGGGTAATTCACCCCTCCACTTT
V gene: TRBV11-2; D gene: TRBD1; clone size: NA; J gene: TRBJ1-1; CDR3 length: 15; CDR3 protein: CASSLVTGGWTEAFF; CDR3 DNA: TGTGCCAGCAGCTTAGTAACAGGGGGCTGGACTGAAGCTTTCTTT
V gene: TRBV19; D gene: NA; clone size: NA; J gene: TRBJ2-6; CDR3 length: 16; CDR3 protein: CASSEGLSSGANVLTF; CDR3 DNA: TGTGCCTCAAGTGAGGGGCTGAGCTCTGGGGCCAACGTCCTGACTTTC
V gene: TRBV2; D gene: NA; clone size: NA; J gene: TRBJ2-1; CDR3 length: 15; CDR3 protein: CASNLRGGAKNEQFF; CDR3 DNA: TGTGCCAGCAACCTCCGAGGGGGGGCCAAAAATGAGCAGTTCTTC
V gene: TRBV19; D gene: TRBD2; clone size: once; J gene: TRBJ2-1; CDR3 length: 16; CDR3 protein: CASVAGGLEGYNEQFF; CDR3 DNA: TGTGCCAGTGTAGCGGGAGGGTTAGAGGGCTACAATGAGCAGTTCTTC
V gene: TRBV10-1; D gene: NA; clone size: NA; J gene: TRBJ2-3; CDR3 length: 14; CDR3 protein: CASSAGGGGDTQYF; CDR3 DNA: TGCGCCAGCAGTGCAGGCGGTGGAGGAGATACGCAGTATTTT
V gene: TRBV6-5; D gene: NA; clone size: NA; J gene: TRBJ1-5; CDR3 length: 14; CDR3 protein: CASTRSKGNQPQHF; CDR3 DNA: TGTGCCAGCACCCGATCGAAAGGCAATCAGCCCCAGCATTTT